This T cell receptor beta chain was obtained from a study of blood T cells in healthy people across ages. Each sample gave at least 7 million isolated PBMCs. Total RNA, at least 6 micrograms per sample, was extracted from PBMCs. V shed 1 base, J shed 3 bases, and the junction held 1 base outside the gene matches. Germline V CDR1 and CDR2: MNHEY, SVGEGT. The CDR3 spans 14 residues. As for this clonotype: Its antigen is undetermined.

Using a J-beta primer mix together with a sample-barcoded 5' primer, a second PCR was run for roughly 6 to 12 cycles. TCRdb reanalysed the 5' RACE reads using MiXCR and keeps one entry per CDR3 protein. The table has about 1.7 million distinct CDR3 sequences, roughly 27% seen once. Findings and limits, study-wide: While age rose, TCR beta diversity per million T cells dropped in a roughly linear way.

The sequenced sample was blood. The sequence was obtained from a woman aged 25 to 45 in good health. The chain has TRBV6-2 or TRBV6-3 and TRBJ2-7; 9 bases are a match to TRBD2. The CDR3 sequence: CASSYWREGYEQYF. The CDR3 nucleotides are TGTGCCAGCAGTTACTGGCGGGAGGGCTACGAGCAGTACTTC.